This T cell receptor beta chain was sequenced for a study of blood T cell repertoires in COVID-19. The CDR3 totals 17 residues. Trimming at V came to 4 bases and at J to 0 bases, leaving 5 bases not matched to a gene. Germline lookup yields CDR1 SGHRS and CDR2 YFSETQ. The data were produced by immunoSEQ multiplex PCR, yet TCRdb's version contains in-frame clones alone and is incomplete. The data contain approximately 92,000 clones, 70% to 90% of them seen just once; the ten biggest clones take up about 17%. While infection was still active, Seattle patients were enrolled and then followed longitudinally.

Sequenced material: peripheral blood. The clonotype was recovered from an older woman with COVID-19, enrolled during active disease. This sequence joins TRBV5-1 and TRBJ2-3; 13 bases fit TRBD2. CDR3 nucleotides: TGCGCCAGCAGCCTAAGGACTAGCGGGGGAAGCACAGATACGCAGTATTTT. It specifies CASSLRTSGGSTDTQYF.